A single sample gave rise to the 7 T cell receptor beta chains below, sequenced in a study of T cell repertoires in cytomegalovirus infection. TCRdb processed the reads anew with MiXCR; each CDR3 protein has one entry. This table holds some 200,000 distinct CDR3 sequences, approximately 19% found once. The sequenced material came from PBMCs. The receptors come from a human donor in good health (CMV status not recorded). Some clones in this sample may be carry-over from other donors' samples.

In regard to this clonotype: A junction end diverges from the germline sequence, so it may reflect a read error. This chain links TRBV23-1 with TRBJ2-1; TRBD2 might be the D (6 bases). TRBV23-1 is flagged as an ORF with uncertain function. CDR3 length: 18 residues. CDR3 sequence reads: CASSQYQSPGVVRNEQFF. The CDR3 DNA is TGCGCCAGCAGCCAATATCAAAGCCCGGGAGTCGTTAGAAATGAGCAGTTCTTC.

At least ten counts were recorded for this clonotype. The V gene is TRBV7-9, the J gene TRBJ1-6; tentative D call: TRBD1 (5 bases). The CDR3 loop spans 15 amino acids. Trimming stripped 5 bases from V and 6 bases from J, with 14 bases between. The germline V gene has CDR1 SEHNR and CDR2 FQNEAQ (reference sequence). The CDR3 coding sequence is TGTGCCAGCAGCCCGACGGGGACTACTAATTCACCCCTCCACTTT. Translated: CASSPTGTTNSPLHF.

This chain connects TRBV3-1 to TRBJ1-2, with a weak D call TRBD1 (6 bases). The germline CDR1 and CDR2 sequences are LGHDT and YNNKEL (reference sequence). The CDR3 is made up of 14 amino acids. V lost 4 bases and J 0 bases, leaving 9 bases between the germline ends. The CDR3 spells CASSRQETNYGYTF. In DNA form, the CDR3 reads TGTGCCAGCAGCCGACAGGAGACTAACTATGGCTACACCTTC.

This clonotype has a handful of counts. The V call is TRBV20-1, the J call TRBJ2-7; 14 bases map to TRBD2. This CDR3 comprises 18 residues. V gave up 0 bases and J gave up 0 bases; unmatched junction bases: 7. Germline V gene lookup returns CDR1 DFQATT and CDR2 SNEGSKA (reference sequence). The CDR3 DNA sequence: TGCAGTGCTAGAGATGGGACTAGCGGGAGCGAAAGCTCCTACGAGCAGTACTTC. Translating it yields CSARDGTSGSESSYEQYF.

This clonotype showed up many times. The chain joins TRBV7-3 to TRBJ2-1, with D unclear. The V gene's germline CDR1 is SGHTA and CDR2 FQGTGA. The CDR3 is 16 residues long. The V gene lost 1 base and the J gene lost 6 bases, with 16 bases spanning the gap. CDR3 residues: CASSLKGGPGRNEQFF. The CDR3 nucleotides read TGTGCCAGCAGCTTAAAGGGTGGGCCAGGACGCAATGAGCAGTTCTTC.

This clonotype has more than one count but fewer than ten. The V call is TRBV7-9, the J call TRBJ2-1; D remains unclear. With 3 bases removed from V and 8 bases from J, the gap between germline ends came to 11 bases. This CDR3 has 13 amino acids. The germline CDR1 and CDR2 sequences are SEHNR and FQNEAQ (reference sequence). DNA of the CDR3: TGTGCCAGCAGCTTTCAAGGATTTGATGAGCAGTTCTTC. It encodes CASSFQGFDEQFF.

The chain joins TRBV9 to TRBJ1-1, with D uncertain. V dropped 0 bases and J dropped 6 bases, with 9 bases sitting between them. Germline CDR1 is SGDLS and CDR2 is YYNGEE. This CDR3 contains 13 residues. The CDR3 bases are TGTGCCAGCAGCGTAGTGTATGGATCTGAAGCTTTCTTT. This sequence encodes CASSVVYGSEAFF.